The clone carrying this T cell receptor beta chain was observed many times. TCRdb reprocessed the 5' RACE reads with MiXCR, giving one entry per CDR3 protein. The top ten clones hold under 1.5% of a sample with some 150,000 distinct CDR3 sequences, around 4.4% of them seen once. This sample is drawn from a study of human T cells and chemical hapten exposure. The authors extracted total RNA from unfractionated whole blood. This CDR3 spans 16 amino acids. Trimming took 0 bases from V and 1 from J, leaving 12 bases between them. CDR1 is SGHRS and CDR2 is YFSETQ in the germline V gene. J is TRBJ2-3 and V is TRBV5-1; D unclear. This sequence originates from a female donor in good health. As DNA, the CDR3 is TGCGCCAGCAGCTTGGCCATAAACCTGGGCACAGATACGCAGTATTTT. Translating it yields CASSLAINLGTDTQYF.